This T cell receptor (beta chain) was sequenced in a study of identical twins. The CDR3 runs 16 residues. V was shortened by 9 bases and J by 6 bases, with 26 bases between the two germline ends. CDR1 is SGHKS and CDR2 is YYEKEE in the germline V gene (reference sequence). This clonotype occurred a few times. TCRdb analysed the 5' RACE reads with MiXCR anew, one entry per CDR3 protein. The sample contains around 570,000 distinct CDR3 sequences, around a tenth of which appear only once. The same sample was also used in a study of yellow fever vaccine responses in identical twins.

Sequenced input: PBMCs. The receptor comes from a woman in her late teens or twenties in good health. V and J are TRBV5-5 and TRBJ2-3, with D perhaps matching TRBD1 (6 bases). CDR3 protein: CATRRYRVPRLDTQYF. The DNA of the CDR3 is TGTGCCACCAGACGGTACAGGGTGCCCCGATTGGATACGCAGTATTTT.